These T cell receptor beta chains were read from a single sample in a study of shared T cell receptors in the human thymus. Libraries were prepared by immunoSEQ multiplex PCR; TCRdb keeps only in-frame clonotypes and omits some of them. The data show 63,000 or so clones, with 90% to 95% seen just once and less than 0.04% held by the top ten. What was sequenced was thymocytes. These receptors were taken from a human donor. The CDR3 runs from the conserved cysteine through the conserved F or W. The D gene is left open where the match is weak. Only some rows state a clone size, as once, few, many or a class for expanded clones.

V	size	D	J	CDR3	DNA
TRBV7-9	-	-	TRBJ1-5	CASSLGGQESNQPQHF	TGTGCCAGCAGCTTAGGGGGTCAGGAGAGCAATCAGCCCCAGCATTTT
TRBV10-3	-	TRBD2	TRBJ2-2	CAISGDYILAGELFF	TGTGCCATCAGTGGGGACTACATATTGGCCGGGGAGCTGTTTTTT
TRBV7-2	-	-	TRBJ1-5	CASSYRDTINQPQHF	TGTGCCAGCAGCTACCGGGACACCATCAATCAGCCCCAGCATTTT
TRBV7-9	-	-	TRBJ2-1	CASTDRKDRDEQFF	TGTGCCAGCACCGACAGGAAGGATAGGGATGAGCAGTTCTTC
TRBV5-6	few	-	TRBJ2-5	CASSSGTRETQYF	TGTGCCAGCAGCTCCGGGACTCGAGAGACCCAGTACTTC
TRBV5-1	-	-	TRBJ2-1	CASQLEKGPDEQFF	TGCGCCAGCCAACTAGAGAAGGGGCCCGATGAGCAGTTCTTC
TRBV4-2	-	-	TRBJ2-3	CASSQENERTFAYLSTDTQYF	TGTGCCAGCAGCCAAGAGAATGAGCGGACTTTCGCGTACCTTAGCACAGATACGCAGTATTTT
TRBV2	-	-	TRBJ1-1	CASRKTANTEAFF	TGTGCCAGCAGAAAGACAGCTAACACTGAAGCTTTCTTT
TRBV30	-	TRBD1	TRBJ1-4	CACRRGPRNEKLFF	TGTGCCTGCCGGAGGGGGCCAAGAAATGAAAAACTGTTTTTT
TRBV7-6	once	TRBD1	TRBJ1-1	CASSLAQGIRAFF	TGTGCCAGCAGCTTAGCACAGGGGATAAGGGCTTTCTTT
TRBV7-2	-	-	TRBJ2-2	CASSSSQGNTGELFF	TGTGCCAGCAGCTCTTCACAGGGGAACACCGGGGAGCTGTTTTTT
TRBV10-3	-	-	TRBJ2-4	CAISESGPIRLLAKNIQYF	TGTGCCATCAGTGAGTCGGGACCTATTCGCCTTCTAGCCAAAAACATTCAGTACTTC
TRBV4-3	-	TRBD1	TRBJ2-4	CASSRHGDSLAKNIQYF	TGCGCCAGCAGCCGACACGGGGACAGCCTAGCCAAAAACATTCAGTACTTC
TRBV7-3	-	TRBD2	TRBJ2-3	CASSLGRTSGDLADTQYF	TGTGCCAGCAGCTTAGGAAGGACTAGCGGGGACTTGGCAGATACGCAGTATTTT
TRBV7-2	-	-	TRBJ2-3	CASSQRVGDTQYF	TGTGCCAGCAGCCAACGCGTTGGCGATACGCAGTATTTT
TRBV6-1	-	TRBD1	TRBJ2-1	CASSEEGTGPQPKTNNEQFF	TGTGCCAGCAGTGAAGAGGGGACAGGGCCCCAGCCCAAAACAAACAATGAGCAGTTCTTC
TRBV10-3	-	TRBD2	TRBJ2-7	CAISESLGREGPGLHEQYF	TGTGCCATCAGTGAGTCTCTAGGACGGGAGGGACCGGGGTTACACGAGCAGTACTTC
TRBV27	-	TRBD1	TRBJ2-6	CASSLGQAHSGANVLTF	TGTGCCAGCAGCTTAGGACAGGCGCACTCTGGGGCCAACGTCCTGACTTTC
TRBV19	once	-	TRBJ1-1	CASSTLYATVNTEAFF	TGTGCCAGTAGTACCCTATACGCGACAGTGAACACTGAAGCTTTCTTT
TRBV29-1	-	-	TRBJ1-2	CSVEDRGQPANYGYTF	TGCAGCGTTGAAGATCGGGGTCAGCCAGCTAACTATGGCTACACCTTC